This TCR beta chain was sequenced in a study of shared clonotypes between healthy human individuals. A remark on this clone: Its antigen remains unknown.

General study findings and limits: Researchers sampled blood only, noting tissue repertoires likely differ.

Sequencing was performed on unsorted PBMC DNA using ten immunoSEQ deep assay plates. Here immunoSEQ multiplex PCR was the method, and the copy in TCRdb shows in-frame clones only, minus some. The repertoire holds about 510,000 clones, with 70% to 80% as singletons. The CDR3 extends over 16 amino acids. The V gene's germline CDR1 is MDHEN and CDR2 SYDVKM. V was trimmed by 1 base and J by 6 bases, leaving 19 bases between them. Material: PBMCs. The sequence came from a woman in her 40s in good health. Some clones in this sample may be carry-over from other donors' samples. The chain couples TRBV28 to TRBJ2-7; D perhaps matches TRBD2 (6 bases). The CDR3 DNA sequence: TGTGCCAGCAGTTTATTAGGCGCGGGGTTCCCCCCCGAGCAGTACTTC. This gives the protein CASSLLGAGFPPEQYF. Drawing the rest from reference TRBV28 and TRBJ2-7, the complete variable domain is DVKVTQSSRYLVKRTGEKVFLECVQDMDHENMFWYRQDPGLGLRLIYFSYDVKMKEKGDIPEGYSVSREKKERFSLILESASTNQTSMYLCASSLLGAGFPPEQYFGPGTRLTVT.